These T cell receptor beta chains were read from a single sample in a study of blood T cell repertoires in COVID-19. Sequenced by immunoSEQ multiplex PCR; TCRdb stores in-frame clones only, minus some. The sample yields roughly 200,000 clones, more than 75% seen once. Specimen: peripheral blood. The receptors derive from a woman older than 75 with COVID-19, enrolled during active disease. CDR3s include the opening cysteine and the closing phenylalanine or tryptophan. Each record gives: CDR3 length, V gene, J gene, clone size, CDR3 protein. Rows may omit the clone size; those that give it use once, few, many or a size class.

CDR3 length: 15
V gene: TRBV29-1
J gene: TRBJ1-2
clone size: -
CDR3 protein: CSVEDGGTSRRGYTF

CDR3 length: 14
V gene: TRBV3-1/TRBV3-2
J gene: TRBJ1-1
clone size: -
CDR3 protein: CASSQGWMRTEAFF

CDR3 length: 15
V gene: TRBV29-1
J gene: TRBJ1-6
clone size: -
CDR3 protein: CRWDRVAWKGSPLHF

CDR3 length: 15
V gene: TRBV2
J gene: TRBJ2-1
clone size: -
CDR3 protein: CASSEAGSSYNEQFF

CDR3 length: 13
V gene: TRBV6-4
J gene: TRBJ1-2
clone size: -
CDR3 protein: CASSPGGIYGYTF

CDR3 length: 15
V gene: TRBV3-1/TRBV3-2
J gene: TRBJ1-3
clone size: -
CDR3 protein: CASSQGRPSGNTIYF

CDR3 length: 17
V gene: TRBV11-2
J gene: TRBJ2-3
clone size: -
CDR3 protein: CASTQGEGGTSTDTQYF

CDR3 length: 21
V gene: TRBV27
J gene: TRBJ2-1
clone size: once
CDR3 protein: CASSDLRWGTSGASSYNEQFF

CDR3 length: 15
V gene: TRBV27
J gene: TRBJ1-1
clone size: once
CDR3 protein: CASSLWGRPNTEAFF

CDR3 length: 15
V gene: TRBV18
J gene: TRBJ2-1
clone size: -
CDR3 protein: CASSPLDGGVVEQFF

CDR3 length: 13
V gene: TRBV6-4
J gene: TRBJ1-6
clone size: -
CDR3 protein: CASSATGESPLHF

CDR3 length: 14
V gene: TRBV27
J gene: TRBJ1-6
clone size: -
CDR3 protein: CASRLDRGSSPLHF

CDR3 length: 14
V gene: TRBV5-5
J gene: TRBJ2-1
clone size: -
CDR3 protein: CASSLVWAYNEQFF

CDR3 length: 14
V gene: TRBV5-1
J gene: TRBJ2-2
clone size: -
CDR3 protein: CASSLELASRELFF

CDR3 length: 17
V gene: TRBV11-2
J gene: TRBJ2-7
clone size: few
CDR3 protein: CASSAKTGHLASYEQYF

CDR3 length: 14
V gene: TRBV4-1
J gene: TRBJ2-7
clone size: -
CDR3 protein: CASTPQKGSDEQYF

CDR3 length: 16
V gene: TRBV18
J gene: TRBJ1-1
clone size: -
CDR3 protein: CASSPHDRGMNTEAFF

CDR3 length: 15
V gene: TRBV19
J gene: TRBJ2-1
clone size: -
CDR3 protein: CASSIGQGALDEQFF

CDR3 length: 13
V gene: TRBV30
J gene: TRBJ1-2
clone size: -
CDR3 protein: CAWAGGGVDGYTF

CDR3 length: 12
V gene: TRBV6-5
J gene: TRBJ1-2
clone size: many
CDR3 protein: CASTDRAAGYTF

CDR3 length: 13
V gene: TRBV18
J gene: TRBJ2-5
clone size: once
CDR3 protein: CASSPVGLETQYF

CDR3 length: 14
V gene: TRBV5-8
J gene: TRBJ1-5
clone size: -
CDR3 protein: CASSLLSQSSAQHF

CDR3 length: 16
V gene: TRBV11-3
J gene: TRBJ2-1
clone size: -
CDR3 protein: CASSFLPSGVINEQFF

CDR3 length: 12
V gene: TRBV5-4
J gene: TRBJ2-3
clone size: few
CDR3 protein: CASSPRGDTQYF

CDR3 length: 19
V gene: TRBV3-1/TRBV3-2
J gene: TRBJ2-6
clone size: -
CDR3 protein: CASSQRTGGQANGANVLTF

CDR3 length: 15
V gene: TRBV2
J gene: TRBJ2-2
clone size: -
CDR3 protein: CASNEGGTNTGELFF

CDR3 length: 13
V gene: TRBV30
J gene: TRBJ1-5
clone size: -
CDR3 protein: CAWSRQGNQPQHF

CDR3 length: 13
V gene: TRBV3-1/TRBV3-2
J gene: TRBJ2-7
clone size: -
CDR3 protein: CASSLRDTYEQYF

CDR3 length: 13
V gene: TRBV14
J gene: TRBJ1-1
clone size: -
CDR3 protein: CASSRQLNTEAFF

CDR3 length: 16
V gene: TRBV30
J gene: TRBJ1-5
clone size: once
CDR3 protein: CAWSSSLAQTGQPQHF

CDR3 length: 13
V gene: TRBV27
J gene: TRBJ1-1
clone size: -
CDR3 protein: CASSFEGDTEAFF

CDR3 length: 13
V gene: TRBV6-6
J gene: TRBJ1-2
clone size: -
CDR3 protein: CASSPEGVDGYTF

CDR3 length: 14
V gene: TRBV24-1
J gene: TRBJ1-2
clone size: -
CDR3 protein: CATSESTDLYGYTF

CDR3 length: 14
V gene: TRBV4-2
J gene: TRBJ1-3
clone size: -
CDR3 protein: CASRTESSGNTIYF

CDR3 length: 14
V gene: TRBV5-5
J gene: TRBJ2-7
clone size: -
CDR3 protein: CASSSGQGVLEQYF

CDR3 length: 14
V gene: TRBV3-1/TRBV3-2
J gene: TRBJ1-6
clone size: -
CDR3 protein: CASSQELPNSPLHF

CDR3 length: 12
V gene: TRBV10-3
J gene: TRBJ2-7
clone size: -
CDR3 protein: CAIRETLAEQYF

CDR3 length: 14
V gene: TRBV7-9
J gene: TRBJ1-1
clone size: -
CDR3 protein: CASNSGTTNTEAFF

CDR3 length: 14
V gene: TRBV14
J gene: TRBJ1-1
clone size: -
CDR3 protein: CASSQGVLNTEAFF

CDR3 length: 13
V gene: TRBV15
J gene: TRBJ1-5
clone size: -
CDR3 protein: CATSRTGDQPQHF

CDR3 length: 16
V gene: TRBV5-1
J gene: TRBJ1-2
clone size: -
CDR3 protein: CASSLEGQVGIYGYTF

CDR3 length: 13
V gene: TRBV19
J gene: TRBJ1-2
clone size: -
CDR3 protein: CASSSTGGYGYTF

CDR3 length: 17
V gene: TRBV5-1
J gene: TRBJ2-3
clone size: -
CDR3 protein: CASSLHASGGVADTQYF

CDR3 length: 15
V gene: TRBV29-1
J gene: TRBJ1-1
clone size: few
CDR3 protein: CSVEVRMTSSTEAFF

CDR3 length: 14
V gene: TRBV30
J gene: TRBJ1-4
clone size: -
CDR3 protein: CAWDNGQAHEKLFF

CDR3 length: 14
V gene: TRBV30
J gene: TRBJ2-5
clone size: -
CDR3 protein: CAWSVGGTQETQYF

CDR3 length: 13
V gene: TRBV6-5
J gene: TRBJ2-5
clone size: -
CDR3 protein: CASSAEGRETQYF

CDR3 length: 15
V gene: TRBV28
J gene: TRBJ1-5
clone size: -
CDR3 protein: CASSLSRGSNQPQHF

CDR3 length: 17
V gene: TRBV18
J gene: TRBJ1-5
clone size: -
CDR3 protein: CASSPSGGIYSNQPQHF